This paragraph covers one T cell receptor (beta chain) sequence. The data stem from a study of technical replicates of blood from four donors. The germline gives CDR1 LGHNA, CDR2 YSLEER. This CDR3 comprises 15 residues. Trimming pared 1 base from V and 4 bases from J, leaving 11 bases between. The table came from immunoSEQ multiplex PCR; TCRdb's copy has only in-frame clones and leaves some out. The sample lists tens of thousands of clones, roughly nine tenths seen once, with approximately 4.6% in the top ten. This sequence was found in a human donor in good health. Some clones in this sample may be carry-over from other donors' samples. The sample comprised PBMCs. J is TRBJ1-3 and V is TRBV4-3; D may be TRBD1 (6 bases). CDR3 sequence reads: CASSQGTGRGNTIYF. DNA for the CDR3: TGCGCCAGCAGCCAAGGAACAGGGAGAGGAAACACCATATATTTT.